A selection of T cell receptor beta chains follows, all from one sample in a study of cytomegalovirus exposure and HLA in healthy donors. Assay used: immunoSEQ multiplex PCR; TCRdb lists only in-frame clones, some missing. Of about 190,000 clones in the sample, almost 75% were seen once. The source material was PBMCs. The receptors were gathered from a woman under 40 in good health and CMV-seropositive. The CDR3 runs from the conserved cysteine through the conserved F or W. D genes are given only for firm matches. Where a row states a size, it is once, few, many or the class of an expanded clone; other rows omit it.

D gene: NA
J gene: TRBJ2-7
V gene: TRBV18
clone size: NA
CDR3 DNA: TGTGCCAGCTCGTCAGGGGGGTCCTACGAGCAGTACTTC
CDR3 protein: CASSSGGSYEQYF

D gene: NA
J gene: TRBJ2-5
V gene: TRBV14
clone size: NA
CDR3 DNA: TGTGCCAGCAGCCAAGAAATCAGGGAAGAGACCCAGTACTTC
CDR3 protein: CASSQEIREETQYF

D gene: TRBD1
J gene: TRBJ1-5
V gene: TRBV28
clone size: few
CDR3 DNA: TGTGCCAGCAGTTTTAACGGACAGGGCCGCAATCAGCCCCAGCATTTT
CDR3 protein: CASSFNGQGRNQPQHF

D gene: TRBD1
J gene: TRBJ2-7
V gene: TRBV5-6
clone size: NA
CDR3 DNA: TGTGCCAGCAGCTTCCTCACAGGGGGCGGCGAGCAGTACTTC
CDR3 protein: CASSFLTGGGEQYF

D gene: TRBD1
J gene: TRBJ2-3
V gene: TRBV5-4
clone size: NA
CDR3 DNA: TGTGCCAGCAGCCGAAAGGGGGCTGGAACAGATACGCAGTATTTT
CDR3 protein: CASSRKGAGTDTQYF

D gene: TRBD1
J gene: TRBJ1-1
V gene: TRBV6-5
clone size: few
CDR3 DNA: TGTGCCAGCAGCGCCGGGACAGGGGTGACTGAAGCTTTCTTT
CDR3 protein: CASSAGTGVTEAFF

D gene: NA
J gene: TRBJ2-1
V gene: TRBV5-1
clone size: NA
CDR3 DNA: TGCGCCAGCAGCTTGGTCGTCGTCAATGAGCAGTTCTTC
CDR3 protein: CASSLVVVNEQFF

D gene: NA
J gene: TRBJ2-1
V gene: TRBV5-1
clone size: few
CDR3 DNA: TGCGCCAGCAGCGTTGCCGCTACCCCTTACAATGAGCAGTTCTTC
CDR3 protein: CASSVAATPYNEQFF

D gene: NA
J gene: TRBJ2-5
V gene: TRBV7-2
clone size: NA
CDR3 DNA: TGTGCCAGCAGCCCTGCCCCTGGGACTCTCACCGGCCAGTACTTC
CDR3 protein: CASSPAPGTLTGQYF

D gene: TRBD2
J gene: TRBJ2-1
V gene: TRBV6-4
clone size: NA
CDR3 DNA: TGTGCCAGCAGTGGGGGGACTAGCGGGTTCAATGAGCAGTTCTTC
CDR3 protein: CASSGGTSGFNEQFF

D gene: TRBD1
J gene: TRBJ2-1
V gene: TRBV28
clone size: NA
CDR3 DNA: TGTGCCAGCAGTTTAGGCAGGGGGCGCGGGAATGAGCAGTTCTTC
CDR3 protein: CASSLGRGRGNEQFF

D gene: TRBD2
J gene: TRBJ2-7
V gene: TRBV7-2
clone size: NA
CDR3 DNA: TGTGCCAGCAGCTTACTAGCGGTGGTTACCTACGAGCAGTACTTC
CDR3 protein: CASSLLAVVTYEQYF

D gene: NA
J gene: TRBJ2-1
V gene: TRBV6-5
clone size: NA
CDR3 DNA: TGTGCCAGCAGTCCACGGGAGTACAATGAGCAGTTCTTC
CDR3 protein: CASSPREYNEQFF

D gene: NA
J gene: TRBJ2-7
V gene: TRBV19
clone size: NA
CDR3 DNA: TGTGCCAGTGGGCAGGGAACCTACGAGCAGTACTTC
CDR3 protein: CASGQGTYEQYF

D gene: NA
J gene: TRBJ2-7
V gene: TRBV7-9
clone size: NA
CDR3 DNA: TGTGCCAGCAGCTTCAGGGGCGAGCAGTACTTC
CDR3 protein: CASSFRGEQYF

D gene: TRBD1
J gene: TRBJ2-7
V gene: TRBV27
clone size: NA
CDR3 DNA: TGTGCCAGCAGTTTATACTCCGGGACAGTCTACGAGCAGTACTTC
CDR3 protein: CASSLYSGTVYEQYF

D gene: TRBD2
J gene: TRBJ2-7
V gene: TRBV2
clone size: NA
CDR3 DNA: TGTGCCAGCGTCGAAGGGGCTAGCGGGGGACCCTACGAGCAGTACTTC
CDR3 protein: CASVEGASGGPYEQYF

D gene: TRBD1
J gene: TRBJ2-7
V gene: TRBV11-3
clone size: few
CDR3 DNA: TGTGCCAGCAGCAACCGTCGGTCGGGGACAGGCTACGAGCAGTACTTC
CDR3 protein: CASSNRRSGTGYEQYF

D gene: TRBD2
J gene: TRBJ2-1
V gene: TRBV5-1
clone size: few
CDR3 DNA: TGCGCCAGCAGCTTTAGTAGCGGGGACAATGAGCAGTTCTTC
CDR3 protein: CASSFSSGDNEQFF

D gene: TRBD1
J gene: TRBJ1-6
V gene: TRBV9
clone size: NA
CDR3 DNA: TGTGCCAGCAGCGTCCTTGACAGGGGAAATTCACCCCTCCACTTT
CDR3 protein: CASSVLDRGNSPLHF

D gene: NA
J gene: TRBJ2-1
V gene: TRBV6-5
clone size: NA
CDR3 DNA: TGTGCCAGCAGGCGCGCTAGCTCCTACAATGAGCAGTTCTTC
CDR3 protein: CASRRASSYNEQFF

D gene: TRBD2
J gene: TRBJ2-5
V gene: TRBV2
clone size: NA
CDR3 DNA: TGTGCCAGCAGTTTGACTAGCGGGGTAAAAGAGACCCAGTACTTC
CDR3 protein: CASSLTSGVKETQYF

D gene: NA
J gene: TRBJ2-7
V gene: TRBV5-8
clone size: NA
CDR3 DNA: TGTGCCAGCAGCAGGAGGGAGCAGTACTTC
CDR3 protein: CASSRREQYF

D gene: TRBD1
J gene: TRBJ2-1
V gene: TRBV18
clone size: NA
CDR3 DNA: TGTGCCAGCTCACCGGACAGGGGCAATGAGCAGTTCTTC
CDR3 protein: CASSPDRGNEQFF

D gene: NA
J gene: TRBJ2-7
V gene: TRBV5-1
clone size: NA
CDR3 DNA: TGCGCCAGCAGCCTGCGGGACAGCTCCCACGAGCAGTACTTC
CDR3 protein: CASSLRDSSHEQYF

D gene: TRBD1
J gene: TRBJ2-3
V gene: TRBV6-6
clone size: few
CDR3 DNA: TGTGCCAGCAGTTACTCGGGGACAGCTACAGATACGCAGTATTTT
CDR3 protein: CASSYSGTATDTQYF

D gene: TRBD2
J gene: TRBJ2-1
V gene: TRBV28
clone size: NA
CDR3 DNA: TGTGCCAGCCTTAGCGGGAGGGAGATCTACAATGAGCAGTTCTTC
CDR3 protein: CASLSGREIYNEQFF

D gene: TRBD2
J gene: TRBJ2-1
V gene: TRBV6-5
clone size: NA
CDR3 DNA: TGTGCCAGCAGCTCTAGCGGGGGCTCCTACAATGAGCAGTTCTTC
CDR3 protein: CASSSSGGSYNEQFF

D gene: NA
J gene: TRBJ1-2
V gene: TRBV7-8
clone size: NA
CDR3 DNA: TGTGCCAGCAGCTTAAGTACAGCCACTAACTATGGCTACACCTTC
CDR3 protein: CASSLSTATNYGYTF

D gene: TRBD1
J gene: TRBJ2-4
V gene: TRBV28
clone size: NA
CDR3 DNA: TGTGCCAGCAGCCGGACAGGGGGTTTCATTCAGTACTTC
CDR3 protein: CASSRTGGFIQYF

D gene: TRBD1
J gene: TRBJ2-7
V gene: TRBV7-9
clone size: NA
CDR3 DNA: TGTGCCAGCAGCCACCGGGACAGGGAATACGAGCAGTACTTC
CDR3 protein: CASSHRDREYEQYF

D gene: NA
J gene: TRBJ2-7
V gene: TRBV7-2
clone size: NA
CDR3 DNA: TGTGCCAGCAGCGTACAGGACTCCTACGAGCAGTACTTC
CDR3 protein: CASSVQDSYEQYF

D gene: TRBD1
J gene: TRBJ2-1
V gene: TRBV5-1
clone size: few
CDR3 DNA: TGCGCCAGCAGCACCGGGACAGGGGATATGCACAATGAGCAGTTCTTC
CDR3 protein: CASSTGTGDMHNEQFF

D gene: NA
J gene: TRBJ2-5
V gene: TRBV28
clone size: NA
CDR3 DNA: TGTGCCAGCAGTTTACCCGGGACAAACCAAGAGACCCAGTACTTC
CDR3 protein: CASSLPGTNQETQYF

D gene: NA
J gene: TRBJ1-3
V gene: TRBV6-1
clone size: few
CDR3 DNA: TGTGCCACCTGGACAGCCAGCTCTGGAAACACCATATATTTT
CDR3 protein: CATWTASSGNTIYF

D gene: NA
J gene: TRBJ2-5
V gene: TRBV6-5
clone size: NA
CDR3 DNA: TGTGCCACCTGGGACTGGGAGACCCAGTACTTC
CDR3 protein: CATWDWETQYF

D gene: TRBD2
J gene: TRBJ2-1
V gene: TRBV7-6
clone size: NA
CDR3 DNA: TGTGCCAGCAGCCCATGGACTAGCGGGAGGGCCGATGAGCAGTTCTTC
CDR3 protein: CASSPWTSGRADEQFF

D gene: NA
J gene: TRBJ2-3
V gene: TRBV5-1
clone size: NA
CDR3 DNA: TGCGCCAGCAGCTTGGCCGTGACAGATACGCAGTATTTT
CDR3 protein: CASSLAVTDTQYF

D gene: NA
J gene: TRBJ1-1
V gene: TRBV4-1
clone size: NA
CDR3 DNA: TGCGCCAGCAGCCAAGATGTAGGGCGGGACGCTGAAGCTTTCTTT
CDR3 protein: CASSQDVGRDAEAFF

D gene: TRBD1
J gene: TRBJ1-2
V gene: TRBV28
clone size: NA
CDR3 DNA: TGTGCCAGCTGGAGACAGGGGGGTTATGGCTACACCTTC
CDR3 protein: CASWRQGGYGYTF

D gene: TRBD1
J gene: TRBJ1-1
V gene: TRBV5-8
clone size: NA
CDR3 DNA: TGTGCCAGCAGCTTGGCCGGGACAGGGGATCGAAAAGCTTTCTTT
CDR3 protein: CASSLAGTGDRKAFF

D gene: NA
J gene: TRBJ1-1
V gene: TRBV28
clone size: NA
CDR3 DNA: TGTGCCAGCAGTCCGATTTACCCAGGAACCTTGAACACTGAAGCTTTCTTT
CDR3 protein: CASSPIYPGTLNTEAFF

D gene: NA
J gene: TRBJ2-6
V gene: TRBV5-1
clone size: NA
CDR3 DNA: TGCGCCAGTCGGGTCTCAAGCTCTGGGGCCAACGTCCTGACTTTC
CDR3 protein: CASRVSSSGANVLTF

D gene: NA
J gene: TRBJ1-1
V gene: TRBV21-1
clone size: NA
CDR3 DNA: TGTGCCAGCAAGGTCTTCGGGACAGTGAACACTGAAGCTTTCTTT
CDR3 protein: CASKVFGTVNTEAFF

D gene: NA
J gene: TRBJ1-1
V gene: TRBV5-6
clone size: NA
CDR3 DNA: TGTGCCAGCAGCTTGGTTCGGGGGAACACTGAAGCTTTCTTT
CDR3 protein: CASSLVRGNTEAFF

D gene: NA
J gene: TRBJ2-5
V gene: TRBV7-9
clone size: NA
CDR3 DNA: TGTGCCAGCAGCTCCCTTTTGGCGGGATGGGAGACCCAGTACTTC
CDR3 protein: CASSSLLAGWETQYF

D gene: TRBD2
J gene: TRBJ2-5
V gene: TRBV7-6
clone size: NA
CDR3 DNA: TGTGCCAGCAGCTTAGCGGCGGGAGGAGAGACCCAGTACTTC
CDR3 protein: CASSLAAGGETQYF

D gene: TRBD2
J gene: TRBJ2-2
V gene: TRBV5-4
clone size: once
CDR3 DNA: TGTGCCAGCAGCAAGGGACTAGCGGGAGGACTATCCGGGGAGCTGTTTTTT
CDR3 protein: CASSKGLAGGLSGELFF

D gene: NA
J gene: TRBJ2-5
V gene: TRBV5-5
clone size: NA
CDR3 DNA: TGTGCCAGCAGCTTGGCAATCGGAGTCCAAGAGACCCAGTACTTC
CDR3 protein: CASSLAIGVQETQYF

D gene: TRBD1
J gene: TRBJ1-2
V gene: TRBV6-5
clone size: NA
CDR3 DNA: TGTGCCGCAACTTCAGGGGGAGGCTACACCTTC
CDR3 protein: CAATSGGGYTF

D gene: NA
J gene: TRBJ1-1
V gene: TRBV5-4
clone size: NA
CDR3 DNA: TGTGCCAGCAGCCTACATCAGGGTCTGAACACTGAAGCTTTCTTT
CDR3 protein: CASSLHQGLNTEAFF

D gene: NA
J gene: TRBJ1-1
V gene: TRBV28
clone size: NA
CDR3 DNA: TGTGCCAGCAGTTTAAAGGCGGGGACCACTGAAGCTTTCTTT
CDR3 protein: CASSLKAGTTEAFF

D gene: NA
J gene: TRBJ2-5
V gene: TRBV11-2
clone size: once
CDR3 DNA: TGTGCCAGCAGCCAACAGGGCTTGCGGGAGACCCAGTACTTC
CDR3 protein: CASSQQGLRETQYF

D gene: NA
J gene: TRBJ2-2
V gene: TRBV4-2
clone size: NA
CDR3 DNA: TGTGCCAGCAGCCCGCTAACGGAAAGGGGCAGCGGGCGATACACCGGGGAGCTGTTTTTT
CDR3 protein: CASSPLTERGSGRYTGELFF